A selection of T cell receptor beta chains follows, all from one sample in a study of CD8 T cells in ankylosing spondylitis. Via MiXCR, TCRdb re-called the 5' RACE reads, giving one row per CDR3 protein. The repertoire holds about 350,000 distinct CDR3 sequences, with roughly 20% as singletons. Sequencing input: blood, either unsorted or a sorted T cell fraction (not recorded which). The origin of the receptors is a male donor with ankylosing spondylitis or in good health (not recorded which). CDR3s include the opening cysteine and the closing phenylalanine or tryptophan. Rows give clone size only sometimes, using once, few, many, or a class for an expanded clone.

abundance,v_gene,CDR3aa
few,TRBV10-3,CAIRLGQGNEQYF
-,TRBV4-2,CASSLSSGGADTQYF
many,TRBV28,CASTNSFTDTQYF
-,TRBV28,CASSREWRESTYEQYF
few,TRBV4-2,CASSQGLAGGGEQFF
-,TRBV7-8,CASSSRDRADNEQFF
-,TRBV7-9,CASSTTSGGETQYF
-,TRBV12-3/TRBV12-4,CASSLNLGRNQETQYF
-,TRBV7-9,CASSSQVFYEQYF
few,TRBV6-5,CASSYASGGYTGELFF